Each of the 28 T cell receptor beta chains below was sequenced from the same sample in a study of blood T cell repertoires in COVID-19. Method: immunoSEQ multiplex PCR; TCRdb's copy keeps in-frame clones and lacks some. The data show 80,000 to 100,000 clones, with around nine tenths seen just once and approximately 10% held by the top ten. Sequenced material: peripheral blood. All receptors derive from a man aged 50 or older with acute or convalescent COVID-19.

The chain carries TRBV12-3 or TRBV12-4 and TRBJ1-4, with 7 bases fitting TRBD1. Trimming removed 7 bases from V and 8 bases from J; junction bases left unmatched: 7. This CDR3 contains 13 residues. The CDR3 nucleotides are TGTGCCAGCACCCTGGACAGGCACGAAAAACTGTTTTTT. Protein sequence: CASTLDRHEKLFF.

The V and J genes are TRBV3-1 (or the pseudogene TRBV3-2) and TRBJ1-1; 10 bases fit TRBD1. J was trimmed by 0 bases and V by 0 bases; bases with no gene match: 10. The germline CDR1 and CDR2 sequences are LGHDT and YNNKEL (reference sequence). The CDR3 covers 19 residues. The CDR3 DNA sequence: TGTGCCAGCAGCCAAGATAATCATCCGGGACAGGGGTTGAACACTGAAGCTTTCTTT. It codes for CASSQDNHPGQGLNTEAFF.

This rearrangement joins TRBV5-1 to TRBJ1-6; D is undetermined. CDR3 length: 15 residues. Looked up from germline, CDR1 is SGHRS and CDR2 is YFSETQ. V lost 4 bases to trimming and J lost 5 bases, with 13 bases between them. The CDR3 DNA sequence: TGCGCCAGCAGCGCCGGTCACCGCGATAATTCACCCCTCCACTTT. Its protein is CASSAGHRDNSPLHF.

The rearrangement joins TRBV7-8 to TRBJ1-1; no clear D. Trimming removed 4 bases at V and 8 bases at J, with 5 bases between. Looked up from germline, CDR1 is SGHVS and CDR2 is FQNEAQ. CDR3 length: 10 residues. The CDR3 region is CASSSREAFF. CDR3 bases: TGTGCCAGCAGCTCCAGGGAAGCTTTCTTT.

This clone has a single count. The V call is TRBV28, the J call TRBJ1-1; 9 bases agree with TRBD1. V lost 4 bases to trimming and J lost 4 bases; unmatched junction nucleotides: 4. This CDR3 comprises 14 residues. Germline V gene data show CDR1 as MDHEN and CDR2 as SYDVKM. The CDR3 sequence: CASSSQTGGTEAFF. CDR3 sequence (DNA): TGTGCCAGCAGTTCCCAGACAGGGGGCACTGAAGCTTTCTTT. Filled out from reference TRBV28 and TRBJ1-1, the complete variable domain reads DVKVTQSSRYLVKRTGEKVFLECVQDMDHENMFWYRQDPGLGLRLIYFSYDVKMKEKGDIPEGYSVSREKKERFSLILESASTNQTSMYLCASSSQTGGTEAFFGQGTRLTVV.

Regarding this clone: Additional DNA sequences in this sample encode the identical CDR3. The J gene is TRBJ2-1, the V gene TRBV30; 11 positions match TRBD2. V lost 1 base, J lost 5 bases, and 4 bases stayed unmatched. The V gene's germline CDR1 is GTSNPN and CDR2 SVGIG (reference sequence). The CDR3 is 15 residues long. CDR3 nucleotide sequence: TGTGCCTGGAGTGGACTAGCGGGAAGAGACAATGAGCAGTTCTTC. It yields the protein CAWSGLAGRDNEQFF.

The V and J genes are TRBV9 and TRBJ2-7; 7 bases are a match to TRBD1. V shed 3 bases and J 0 bases; nucleotides not matched to a gene: 6. The CDR3 contains 15 residues. Germline V gives CDR1 SGDLS, CDR2 YYNGEE. CDR3 bases: TGTGCCAGCAGCGGCCGGGACAGCTCCTCCTACGAGCAGTACTTC. Encoded protein: CASSGRDSSSYEQYF.

The rearrangement joins TRBV30 to TRBJ2-1; 10 nucleotides agree with TRBD2. Trimming removed 3 bases from V and 6 bases from J; junction bases left unmatched: 14. Germline loops: CDR1 GTSNPN, CDR2 SVGIG (reference sequence). There are 17 residues in the CDR3. Here the CDR3 DNA reads TGTGCCTGGAGCCCAGGCCTTACTAGCGGGACGCTCAATGAGCAGTTCTTC. It codes for CAWSPGLTSGTLNEQFF.

This chain joins TRBV21-1 and TRBJ2-2; TRBD2 was called by the table and not checked on the DNA. TRBV21-1 is a known pseudogene. The CDR3 length is 22 residues. The CDR3 loop is CASSKAYQRPEVDCTNTGELFF. CDR3 DNA sequence: TGTGCCAGCAGCAAAGCATACCAGAGGCCCGAGGTGGATTGCACGAACACCGGGGAGCTGTTTTTT.

The chain couples TRBV9 to TRBJ2-2, with D maybe TRBD2 (6 bases). This CDR3 is built from 13 residues. CDR1 SGDLS and CDR2 YYNGEE come from the germline V gene. The V end was cut by 4 bases, the J end by 6 bases, with 10 bases between. The CDR3 here is CASSSRRAGELFF. The DNA for the CDR3 is TGTGCCAGCAGCTCCAGGAGGGCCGGGGAGCTGTTTTTT. Combining the CDR3 with reference TRBV9 and TRBJ2-2 gives the whole variable domain DSGVTQTPKHLITATGQRVTLRCSPRSGDLSVYWYQQSLDQGLQFLIQYYNGEERAKGNILERFSAQQFPDLHSELNLSSLELGDSALYFCASSSRRAGELFFGEGSRLTVL.

This chain connects TRBV29-1 to TRBJ1-4; tentatively, D is TRBD1 (5 bases). This CDR3 comprises 14 residues. V lost 6 bases and J 0 bases, leaving 11 bases between the germline ends. CDR1 and CDR2 from the germline V gene are SQVTM and ANQGSEA. The CDR3 DNA reads TGCAGCGTCCGGTGGGGCTCAACTAATGAAAAACTGTTTTTT. Its protein product is CSVRWGSTNEKLFF.

The rearrangement links TRBV2 to TRBJ1-2; D gene ambiguous. Per germline, CDR1 SNHLY and CDR2 FYNNEI. This CDR3 contains 12 residues. Trimming shortened V by 8 bases and J by 4 bases, and 11 bases separated the two germline ends. The CDR3 region has the DNA TGTGCCAGCCGCGGGGAGGTCTATGGCTACACCTTC. Protein sequence: CASRGEVYGYTF.

The chain combines TRBV4-2 with TRBJ2-7, with TRBD2 identical over 12 bases. Germline V gene sequence: CDR1 LGHNA, CDR2 YNFKEQ. The V gene end was trimmed by 4 bases and the J gene end by 0 bases; junction bases not matched to a gene: 7. The length of the CDR3 is 17 residues. Here the CDR3 DNA reads TGTGCCAGCAGCCCTGGGACTAGCGGGCTTAGCTCCTACGAGCAGTACTTC. Translation: CASSPGTSGLSSYEQYF.

The chain recombines TRBV18 with TRBJ2-7; 7 bases line up with TRBD1. Germline assignment: CDR1 KGHSH and CDR2 LQKENI. The CDR3 runs 15 residues. J lost 0 bases, V lost 5 bases, and 7 bases had no gene match. CDR3 amino acids: CASSITDRFSYEQYF. CDR3 DNA sequence: TGTGCCAGCTCAATCACGGACAGGTTCTCCTACGAGCAGTACTTC.

In its sample, this clone was seen once. The chain recombines TRBV29-1 with TRBJ2-1; D remains unclear. Germline lookup yields CDR1 SQVTM and CDR2 ANQGSEA. Trimming shortened V by 4 bases and J by 5 bases, and 3 bases separated the two germline ends. The CDR3 runs to 10 residues. As DNA, the CDR3 is TGCAGCGTTGCTGACAATGAGCAGTTCTTC. It yields the protein CSVADNEQFF.

A single count supports this clone. The genes are TRBV6-5 and TRBJ1-2; D gene ambiguous. There are 13 residues in the CDR3. V lost 4 bases and J 8 bases, leaving 14 bases between the germline ends. Germline values: CDR1 MNHEY, CDR2 SVGAGI. The CDR3, as DNA: TGTGCCAGCAGTTCGTCCGGGGTAGGCGGCTACACCTTC. Translation: CASSSSGVGGYTF.

The genes are TRBV2 and TRBJ2-5; TRBD1 agrees at 10 bases. In germline, CDR1 is SNHLY, CDR2 FYNNEI. The CDR3 covers 13 residues. The V segment lost 7 bases and the J segment 4 bases; nucleotides outside the gene matches: 3. Written as DNA, the CDR3 is TGTGCCAGCAAAAGGACAGGGGGAGAGACCCAGTACTTC. Amino acid sequence: CASKRTGGETQYF.

V gene TRBV21-1 combines with J gene TRBJ1-5. TRBV21-1 is described as a pseudogene. The CDR3 length is 14 residues. The CDR3 reads CASTIRGGNQPQHF. The DNA for the CDR3 is TGTGCCAGCACCATACGGGGGGGCAATCAGCCCCAGCATTTT.

This clone was seen only once. CDR3 nucleotide sequence: TGTGCCAGCAGCCTCGTACCCGGGACAGGTTCCCATTTT. Its protein product is CASSLVPGTGSHF. The chain combines TRBV5-5 with TRBJ1-5; 8 bases are shared with TRBD1. CDR3 length: 13 residues. Losses at the gene ends were 4 bases for V and 16 bases for J; bases not matched to a gene: 13. The germline V gene has CDR1 SGHKS and CDR2 YYEKEE (reference sequence).

The V gene is TRBV6-5, the J gene TRBJ2-7; TRBD1 agrees at 7 bases. The CDR3 is made up of 15 amino acids. CDR1 and CDR2 (germline): MNHEY, SVGAGI. Trimming at V came to 7 bases and at J to 0 bases, leaving 9 bases not matched to a gene. The chain's CDR3 is CASISGQSGSYEQYF. The CDR3 DNA sequence: TGTGCCAGCATTTCGGGACAGTCGGGCTCCTACGAGCAGTACTTC.

This chain links TRBV6-5 with TRBJ1-1; 8 nucleotides agree with TRBD1. The junction had 4 bases not matched to a gene; V was cut back by 6 bases and J by 4 bases. Germline V gene lookup returns CDR1 MNHEY and CDR2 SVGAGI. This CDR3 is 13 amino acids long. The CDR3 DNA reads as TGTGCCAGCAGCTGGACAGGGACCACTGAAGCTTTCTTT. Its translation: CASSWTGTTEAFF.

V usage is TRBV4-1 and J usage is TRBJ1-5; D not certain. The CDR3 has 14 residues. The ends were cut back, 5 bases at V and 4 bases at J, with 12 bases in the middle. CDR1 and CDR2 from the germline V gene are MGHRA and YSYEKL. The CDR3 DNA follows: TGCGCCAGCAGCTTAGATGGAGTAAATCAGCCCCAGCATTTT. As protein: CASSLDGVNQPQHF.

The CDR3 DNA is TGTGCCAGCAGCCCTCCGACTAGCGGGAGGTACAATGAGCAGTTCTTC. It encodes CASSPPTSGRYNEQFF. The genes are TRBV11-2 and TRBJ2-1; 13 bases agree with TRBD2. V trimming: 5 bases; J trimming: 4 bases; junction bases outside the gene matches: 5. Germline assignment: CDR1 SGHAT and CDR2 FQNNGV. The CDR3 totals 16 residues.

CDR3 sequence reads: CASSDRQRNTEAFF. The CDR3, as DNA: TGTGCCAGCAGTGATAGACAGCGGAACACTGAAGCTTTCTTT. The V gene is TRBV6-1, the J gene TRBJ1-1; perhaps TRBD1 as D (5 bases). CDR3 length equals 14 residues. Trimming pared 3 bases from V and 1 base from J, leaving 9 bases between. CDR1 MNHNS and CDR2 SASEGT come from the germline V gene.

The chain combines TRBV6-5 with TRBJ2-7; 10 bases match TRBD1. The CDR3 is 14 amino acids. The germline gives CDR1 MNHEY, CDR2 SVGAGI. J gave up 4 bases and V 8 bases, and 8 bases lay outside the gene matches. CDR3 DNA sequence: TGTGCCAGCGTCAGGGACAGGGGTCCATACGAGCAGTACTTC. Protein: CASVRDRGPYEQYF.

V is TRBV5-1 and J is TRBJ1-3; tentative D call: TRBD1 (5 bases). CDR1 is SGHRS, CDR2 YFSETQ, per germline. CDR3 length equals 14 residues. V was pared by 0 bases and J by 7 bases, with 11 bases between. This CDR3 reads CASSLGQGGNTIYF. CDR3 bases: TGCGCCAGCAGCTTGGGGCAGGGCGGTAACACCATATATTTT.

V and J are TRBV6-5 and TRBJ1-1; no reliable D call. This CDR3 comprises 12 residues. V was shortened by 6 bases and J by 6 bases, with 11 bases between the two germline ends. Germline V gene data show CDR1 as MNHEY and CDR2 as SVGAGI. Here the CDR3 DNA reads TGTGCCAGCAGAGGAGACGGTCCTGAAGCTTTCTTT. This encodes CASRGDGPEAFF.

V gene TRBV2 combines with J gene TRBJ1-5; D might be TRBD1 (6 bases). Germline assignment: CDR1 SNHLY and CDR2 FYNNEI. The CDR3 covers 16 residues. Trimming pared 3 bases from V and 6 bases from J, leaving 18 bases between. This CDR3 is CASSDELEGGGQPQHF. In DNA form, the CDR3 reads TGTGCCAGCAGTGATGAGTTAGAGGGGGGGGGTCAGCCCCAGCATTTT.